This entry lists 28 T cell receptor beta chains sequenced from one sample in a study of identical twins. MiXCR, run by TCRdb on the 5' RACE reads, gives a single entry per CDR3 protein. This table holds about 690,000 distinct CDR3 sequences, less than 25% found once. This same sample was also part of a study on T cells expressing NK-cell markers.

Sequencing used PBMCs. The source is a woman aged 18-30 years in good health.

This sequence joins TRBV9 and TRBJ2-1; D gene uncertain. Germline values: CDR1 SGDLS, CDR2 YYNGEE. The V end was cut by 0 bases, the J end by 6 bases, with 13 bases between. The length of the CDR3 is 15 residues. CDR3 sequence reads: CASSVVSSRSNEQFF. The CDR3 coding sequence is TGTGCCAGCAGCGTAGTGTCCTCCAGAAGCAATGAGCAGTTCTTC.

This clonotype was found a few times. The rearrangement uses TRBV4-2 and TRBJ2-5; 10 nucleotides align to TRBD2. With 0 bases clipped from V and 2 bases from J, the junction kept 9 bases outside the gene matches. This CDR3 spans 18 amino acids. Germline values: CDR1 LGHNA, CDR2 YNFKEQ. The CDR3 bases are TGTGCCAGCAGCCAAGAGTCCGCTAGCGGGGGTCTTCAAGAGACCCAGTACTTC. Its translation: CASSQESASGGLQETQYF.

The chain carries TRBV4-3 and TRBJ2-2, with D perhaps matching TRBD1 (5 bases). V lost 0 bases and J 4 bases, leaving 9 bases between the germline ends. The germline V gene has CDR1 LGHNA and CDR2 YSLEER. There are 15 residues in the CDR3. This chain's CDR3 is CASSQEGLATGELFF. Here the CDR3 DNA reads TGCGCCAGCAGCCAAGAGGGGCTTGCCACCGGGGAGCTGTTTTTT.

This clonotype has a count of ten or more. This sequence joins TRBV6-1 and TRBJ2-1; D may correspond to TRBD1 or TRBD2 (6 bases each). V was clipped by 7 bases and J by 7 bases, with 17 bases between them. The CDR3 runs 14 residues. Germline CDR1 reads MNHNS; CDR2 reads SASEGT. In DNA, the CDR3 is TGTGCCAGCAAGGGGGGCCTCTTGTGGAATGAGCAGTTCTTC. This encodes CASKGGLLWNEQFF.

This clonotype was found a few times. This sequence joins TRBV7-9 and TRBJ2-5; 10 nucleotides align to TRBD2. The CDR3 consists of 14 residues. V lost 5 bases, J lost 3 bases, and 3 bases stayed unmatched. Per germline, CDR1 SEHNR and CDR2 FQNEAQ (reference sequence). The CDR3 loop reads CASSTLAGEETQYF. For the CDR3, the DNA is TGTGCCAGCAGCACGCTAGCGGGAGAAGAGACCCAGTACTTC.

The chain links TRBV2 to TRBJ2-3; 13 positions agree with TRBD2. The germline gives CDR1 SNHLY, CDR2 FYNNEI. The J segment lost 5 bases and the V segment lost 8 bases, leaving 7 bases of the junction unmatched. This CDR3 is built from 15 residues. The CDR3 region is CASQLAGGRIDTQYF. The CDR3 bases are TGTGCCAGCCAACTAGCGGGGGGGCGTATAGATACGCAGTATTTT.

This clonotype was detected a few times. The rearrangement joins TRBV6-1 to TRBJ2-7, with D perhaps matching TRBD2 (6 bases). CDR3 length equals 15 residues. Trimming removed 0 bases at V and 3 bases at J, with 12 bases between. Germline V CDR1 and CDR2: MNHNS, SASEGT. The CDR3 nucleotides are TGTGCCAGCAGTGAAGCCGGCGGGGAGGTCTACGAGCAGTACTTC. Amino acid sequence: CASSEAGGEVYEQYF.

The genes are TRBV3-1 and TRBJ2-7, with a tentative D call TRBD1 (5 bases). The germline V gene encodes CDR1 LGHDT and CDR2 YNNKEL (reference sequence). This CDR3 is 15 amino acids long. V was trimmed by 1 base and J by 2 bases, leaving 12 bases between them. DNA of the CDR3: TGTGCCAGCAGCCAAGTAGCCAGGGTAGCCTACGAGCAGTACTTC. Amino acids: CASSQVARVAYEQYF.

This clonotype was recorded a few times. The CDR3, as DNA: TGTGCCAGCAGACCCACTCGGGGAGCCCTTAATGAGCAGTTCTTC. Translation: CASRPTRGALNEQFF. The chain links TRBV12-3 or TRBV12-4 to TRBJ2-1, with D maybe TRBD2 (5 bases). This CDR3 has 15 amino acids. With 6 bases removed from V and 7 bases from J, the gap between germline ends came to 19 bases.

The table lists this clonotype with a few counts. This chain uses TRBV12-3 or TRBV12-4 with TRBJ2-3; TRBD2 matches 7 bases. J lost 5 bases, V lost 5 bases, and 10 bases had no gene match. There are 15 residues in the CDR3. The CDR3 coding sequence is TGTGCCAGCAGTCTGACTAGCTTTGGGGGAGATACGCAGTATTTT. This gives the protein CASSLTSFGGDTQYF.

The table lists this clonotype with a few counts. This sequence joins TRBV7-2 and TRBJ2-2; 10 nucleotides match TRBD2. J gave up 6 bases and V 1 base, and 8 bases lay outside the gene matches. This CDR3 spans 17 amino acids. The germline gives CDR1 SGHTA, CDR2 FQGNSA. This CDR3 reads CASSLGTGLAVPGELFF. The CDR3 DNA reads TGTGCCAGCAGCTTAGGTACAGGACTAGCGGTCCCCGGGGAGCTGTTTTTT.

V usage is TRBV5-1 and J usage is TRBJ2-2, with D uncertain. Germline assignment: CDR1 SGHRS and CDR2 YFSETQ. Trimming took 0 bases from V and 3 from J, leaving 12 bases between them. The CDR3 loop spans 16 amino acids. The CDR3, as DNA: TGCGCCAGCAGCTTGGAGGCAGCATTCTACACCGGGGAGCTGTTTTTT. Translation gives CASSLEAAFYTGELFF.

The chain recombines TRBV20-1 with TRBJ1-4, with 8 bases that match TRBD1. Germline CDR1 and CDR2: DFQATT and SNEGSKA (reference sequence). Trimming removed 5 bases from V and 0 bases from J; junction bases left unmatched: 2. This CDR3 region has 14 residues. CDR3 DNA sequence: TGCAGTGCTCGGACAGGGACAACTAATGAAAAACTGTTTTTT. Amino acid sequence: CSARTGTTNEKLFF.

The V and J genes are TRBV7-8 and TRBJ2-5; D perhaps matches TRBD2 (5 bases). The CDR3 spans 16 residues. In germline, CDR1 is SGHVS, CDR2 FQNEAQ. Trimming pared 1 base from V and 4 bases from J, leaving 16 bases between. This CDR3 is CASSLGALGGGETQYF. Written as DNA, the CDR3 is TGTGCCAGCAGCTTAGGGGCTCTAGGAGGAGGAGAGACCCAGTACTTC.

This clonotype showed up just a few times. The chain has TRBV10-3 and TRBJ2-7, with D hard to call. This CDR3 has 15 amino acids. V was trimmed by 6 bases and J by 6 bases, leaving 21 bases between them. Germline V gives CDR1 ENHRY, CDR2 SYGVKD. The CDR3 DNA sequence: TGTGCCATCAGCCCCTATACTGAATTAGCCGGCGAGCAGTACTTC. Its protein product is CAISPYTELAGEQYF.

This chain uses TRBV5-1 with TRBJ2-6; D unclear. V was shortened by 4 bases and J by 0 bases, with 11 bases between the two germline ends. CDR3 length: 16 residues. Germline assignment: CDR1 SGHRS and CDR2 YFSETQ. DNA of the CDR3: TGCGCCAGCAGCCCTATTGGATTCTCTGGGGCCAACGTCCTGACTTTC. Residues: CASSPIGFSGANVLTF. The variable domain in full, with the rest retrieved from reference TRBV5-1 and TRBJ2-6, is KAGVTQTPRYLIKTRGQQVTLSCSPISGHRSVSWYQQTPGQGLQFLFEYFSETQRNKGNFPGRFSGRQFSNSRSEMNVSTLELGDSALYLCASSPIGFSGANVLTFGAGSRLTVL.

The gene calls are TRBV10-3 and TRBJ2-4, with D perhaps TRBD2 (6 bases). The V end lost 4 bases, the J end lost 5 bases, and 12 bases lay between the germline ends. CDR3 length: 14 amino acids. Germline assignment: CDR1 ENHRY and CDR2 SYGVKD. For the CDR3, the DNA is TGTGCCATCAGTGCTCGAGGAGGGGAAAACATTCAGTACTTC. It is translated as CAISARGGENIQYF.

The rearrangement joins TRBV25-1 to TRBJ2-3; D not resolved. CDR3 size: 15 residues. The V end was cut by 4 bases, the J end by 2 bases, with 13 bases between. CDR1 MGHDK and CDR2 SYGVNS come from the germline V gene. CDR3 sequence (DNA): TGTGCCAGCAGTGGGCCTGTCTCGCCCACAGATACGCAGTATTTT. Encoded protein: CASSGPVSPTDTQYF. The variable domain in full, completed from reference TRBV25-1 and TRBJ2-3, reads EADIYQTPRYLVIGTGKKITLECSQTMGHDKMYWYQQDPGMELHLIHYSYGVNSTEKGDLSSESTVSRIRTEHFPLTLESARPSHTSQYLCASSGPVSPTDTQYFGPGTRLTVL.

In this sample, this clonotype turned up a few times. CDR3 nucleotides: TGTGCCAGCAGCCGACTCCGCGGATTAGCGGGGGGCGAGTTCTTC. Translation gives CASSRLRGLAGGEFF. The V and J genes are TRBV5-6 and TRBJ2-1; 10 nucleotides align to TRBD2. The trim removed 4 bases at V and 14 bases at J, leaving 15 bases unmatched. The CDR3 totals 15 residues. From germline, CDR1 is SGHDT and CDR2 YYEEEE.

The rearrangement joins TRBV9 to TRBJ2-7; TRBD2 is a possible D gene (6 bases). Trimming shortened V by 4 bases and J by 6 bases, and 20 bases separated the two germline ends. Per germline, CDR1 SGDLS and CDR2 YYNGEE. This CDR3 is 15 amino acids long. CDR3 in DNA: TGTGCCAGCAGCTCCCTAGGAGGGGAGGAGCTCGAGCAGTACTTC. Protein: CASSSLGGEELEQYF.

This clonotype was counted many times. The rearrangement links TRBV5-1 to TRBJ2-5; 8 bases agree with TRBD1. Trimming took 4 bases from V and 4 from J; bases not matched to a gene: 6. The length of the CDR3 is 14 residues. The germline gives CDR1 SGHRS, CDR2 YFSETQ. The chain's CDR3 is CASSPLTGGETQYF. The CDR3 nucleotides read TGCGCCAGCAGCCCCTTAACAGGGGGAGAGACCCAGTACTTC.

V gene TRBV5-4 combines with J gene TRBJ2-1; 8 nucleotides align to TRBD2. The ends lost 5 bases at V and 3 bases at J; junction bases unmatched: 10. CDR1 is SGHNT and CDR2 is YYREEE in the germline V gene (reference sequence). This CDR3 comprises 16 residues. In nucleotides, the CDR3 is TGTGCCAGCAGGCCCGGGGGGGCGGGGGACTACAATGAGCAGTTCTTC. Translating gives CASRPGGAGDYNEQFF.

This clonotype was detected a few times. The chain links TRBV7-3 to TRBJ1-1; the D is unclear. V shed 0 bases and J shed 0 bases, with 2 bases lying between them. The CDR3 consists of 13 residues. Per germline, CDR1 SGHTA and CDR2 FQGTGA. The DNA of the CDR3 is TGTGCCAGCAGCTTAACCATGAACACTGAAGCTTTCTTT. Protein: CASSLTMNTEAFF.

The chain links TRBV29-1 to TRBJ2-7, with a weak D call TRBD2 (5 bases). The CDR3 is made up of 13 amino acids. Trimming took off 6 bases at V and 2 bases at J, with 14 bases between the two ends. Germline V lookup: CDR1 SQVTM, CDR2 ANQGSEA. The CDR3: CSVRTHRTYEQYF. In DNA, the CDR3 is TGCAGCGTCCGGACTCACCGGACCTACGAGCAGTACTTC.

The rearrangement uses TRBV3-1 and TRBJ1-2; perhaps TRBD1 as D (6 bases). The CDR3 has 16 residues. V shed 6 bases and J shed 2 bases, with 19 bases lying between them. Germline V gives CDR1 LGHDT, CDR2 YNNKEL (reference sequence). The CDR3 nucleotides are TGTGCCAGCAGTAACCTGGGGGCGATTCCCAACTATGGCTACACCTTC. Encoded protein: CASSNLGAIPNYGYTF.

The J gene is TRBJ2-3, the V gene TRBV10-2, with D perhaps matching TRBD2 (6 bases). The length of the CDR3 is 15 residues. Trimming removed 8 bases at V and 5 bases at J, with 20 bases between. CDR1 is WSHSY, CDR2 SAAADI, per germline. The CDR3 sequence: CASAERGMNIDTQYF. The CDR3 region has the DNA TGCGCCAGCGCCGAACGGGGGATGAACATAGATACGCAGTATTTT.

The CDR3 nucleotides are TGTGCCAGCAGTGAATCTGGGGGCGGCACTGAAGCTTTCTTT. Translation: CASSESGGGTEAFF. The V call is TRBV6-1, the J call TRBJ1-1; a possible D gene is TRBD1 (6 bases). The CDR3 loop spans 14 amino acids. Trimming shortened V by 2 bases and J by 4 bases, and 11 bases separated the two germline ends. CDR1 MNHNS and CDR2 SASEGT come from the germline V gene.

This chain links TRBV7-9 with TRBJ2-2; D is undetermined. V lost 10 bases and J lost 6, with 24 bases in between. The CDR3 covers 16 residues. Germline CDR1 SEHNR, CDR2 FQNEAQ (reference sequence). CDR3 in DNA: TGTGCCACACACGCGGTGGGTCACTCGAGACCCGGGGAGCTGTTTTTT. Residues: CATHAVGHSRPGELFF.